Below, one T cell receptor (beta chain) is given with its context. The data originate from a study of shared clonotypes between healthy human individuals. Turning to the study itself: A donor's plate count was three for CD4 naive and three for CD4 memory; CD8 naive had two and CD8 memory one.

Investigators spread the genomic DNA of each subset evenly over several immunoSEQ plates. Measured with immunoSEQ multiplex PCR; TCRdb has only the in-frame clones, and not every one. The sample contains roughly 810,000 clones, roughly 96% of which appear only once. The CDR3 totals 12 residues. Trimming stripped 2 bases from V and 10 bases from J, with 9 bases between. Germline CDR1 MNHNS, CDR2 SASEGT. Terminally differentiated effector memory CD45RA+ cells were excluded by CCR7 positive selection of CD45RO-negative cells. J is TRBJ2-1 and V is TRBV6-1; D is unresolved. The sequence was collected from a young man in good health. Material: naive CD8+ T cells sorted from blood. This CDR3 is CASSESWREQFF. The CDR3 nucleotides are TGTGCCAGCAGTGAATCATGGCGGGAGCAGTTCTTC.